The 25 T cell receptor beta chains listed next were all sequenced from one sample in a study of beta chain features in type 1 diabetes. General study results and limits: Shortening that was moderate but significant affected the TCRB CDR3s of Type 1 diabetes patients in all four CD4+ subsets.

Sequencing targeted expressed TCRB transcripts, as all isolated RNA had been reverse transcribed. Method: immunoSEQ multiplex PCR; TCRdb's copy keeps in-frame clones and lacks some. The sample yields around 120,000 clones, 15% to 20% seen once. The antigens for these receptors are not known. Sequenced input: central memory CD4+ T cells from blood. The origin of the receptors is a man between 18 and 35 years old with type 1 diabetes.

The rearrangement uses TRBV11-3 and TRBJ2-3; D uncertain. The V and J ends lost 5 bases and 4 bases respectively, with 10 bases between them. The CDR3 length is 13 residues. Germline V lookup: CDR1 SGHNT, CDR2 YENEEA. The CDR3 region is CASSPQVADTQYF. In DNA form, the CDR3 reads TGTGCCAGCAGCCCCCAGGTCGCAGATACGCAGTATTTT. Full variable domain (remainder filled in from reference TRBV11-3 and TRBJ2-3): EAGVVQSPRYKIIEKKQPVAFWCNPISGHNTLYWYLQNLGQGPELLIRYENEEAVDDSQLPKDRFSAERLKGVDSTLKIQPAELGDSAVYLCASSPQVADTQYFGPGTRLTVL.

Remarks on this clone: Distinct nucleotide sequences in the sample also encode this CDR3. The rearrangement joins TRBV7-2 to TRBJ2-7; D perhaps matches TRBD1 (6 bases). V was trimmed by 5 bases and J by 2 bases, leaving 13 bases between them. The germline CDR1 and CDR2 sequences are SGHTA and FQGNSA. The length of the CDR3 is 14 residues. DNA of the CDR3: TGTGCCAGCAGCCCGGACAGAACTACCTACGAGCAGTACTTC. Protein: CASSPDRTTYEQYF.

This clone was detected many times. The V call is TRBV29-1, the J call TRBJ2-1; TRBD2 matches 9 bases. The CDR3 is 14 residues long. With 8 bases clipped from V and 6 bases from J, the junction kept 11 bases outside the gene matches. Looked up from germline, CDR1 is SQVTM and CDR2 is ANQGSEA. The CDR3: CSWAAGGPGNEQFF. The CDR3 DNA is TGCAGCTGGGCGGCGGGAGGGCCAGGCAATGAGCAGTTCTTC.

This clone was seen only a few times. This rearrangement joins TRBV5-1 to TRBJ2-1; 8 nucleotides align to TRBD2. The CDR3 length is 16 residues. The ends lost 4 bases at V and 9 bases at J; junction bases unmatched: 15. Germline CDR1 reads SGHRS; CDR2 reads YFSETQ. CDR3 sequence: CASSPLTAGAFGEQFF. CDR3 nucleotides: TGCGCCAGCAGCCCCCTGACAGCGGGAGCCTTCGGTGAGCAGTTCTTC.

CDR3 loop: CASSPSTSGYSPYNEQFF. CDR3 coding DNA: TGTGCCAGCAGCCCTTCAACTAGCGGGTACTCGCCCTACAATGAGCAGTTCTTC. The gene calls are TRBV7-2 and TRBJ2-1; TRBD2 agrees at 9 bases. V lost 5 bases to trimming and J lost 2 bases; unmatched junction nucleotides: 13. This CDR3 has 18 amino acids. CDR1 SGHTA and CDR2 FQGNSA come from the germline V gene.

The chain combines TRBV5-1 with TRBJ2-3; D is uncertain. The CDR3 sequence is 15 residues long. Germline V lookup: CDR1 SGHRS, CDR2 YFSETQ. The V gene lost 0 bases and the J gene lost 1 base, with 9 bases spanning the gap. CDR3 DNA sequence: TGCGCCAGCAGCTTGGGGCCCACCCGCACAGATACGCAGTATTTT. This translates into CASSLGPTRTDTQYF.

The V gene is TRBV5-1, the J gene TRBJ2-3, with 13 bases aligning to TRBD2. J was trimmed by 6 bases and V by 4 bases; bases with no gene match: 5. Looked up from germline, CDR1 is SGHRS and CDR2 is YFSETQ. This CDR3 is built from 15 residues. In DNA, the CDR3 is TGCGCCAGCAGCCTCGGACTAGCGGGAGACGATACGCAGTATTTT. Translated, it gives CASSLGLAGDDTQYF.

In the case of this clone: Germline is not matched at one junction end, which may reflect a read error. The chain employs TRBV6-6 and TRBJ2-7; 7 nucleotides align to TRBD1. Germline CDR1 MNHNY, CDR2 SVGAGI (reference sequence). The CDR3 contains 14 residues. CDR3 residues: CASSYGQVSHEQYF. DNA of the CDR3: TGTGCCAGCAGTTACGGACAGGTCTCCCACGAGCAGTACTTC.

This rearrangement joins TRBV18 to TRBJ1-1; D possibly corresponds to TRBD1 (5 bases). Trimming removed 5 bases at V and 1 base at J, with 8 bases between. Germline CDR1 reads KGHSH; CDR2 reads LQKENI. This CDR3 region has 13 residues. CDR3 nucleotides: TGTGCCAGCTCATCTGGGGGGAACACTGAAGCTTTCTTT. It is translated as CASSSGGNTEAFF.

The chain is built from TRBV5-1 and TRBJ2-2; TRBD2 matches 14 bases. CDR3 length: 15 residues. Germline V lookup: CDR1 SGHRS, CDR2 YFSETQ. The junction had 2 bases not matched to a gene; V was cut back by 4 bases and J by 6 bases. CDR3 sequence (DNA): TGCGCCAGCAGCCCGGGACTAGCGGGAGCCGGGGAGCTGTTTTTT. Amino acids: CASSPGLAGAGELFF.

The chain recombines TRBV19 with TRBJ2-1; 8 nucleotides agree with TRBD1. This CDR3 is 16 amino acids long. CDR1 is LNHDA and CDR2 is SQIVND in the germline V gene (reference sequence). V was pared by 5 bases and J by 3 bases, with 9 bases of the junction left unmatched. The chain's CDR3 is CASSPPPGGSYNEQFF. The CDR3 DNA reads TGTGCCAGTAGTCCCCCCCCAGGGGGCAGCTACAATGAGCAGTTCTTC. The full variable domain, with the rest looked up from reference TRBV19 and TRBJ2-1, is DGGITQSPKYLFRKEGQNVTLSCEQNLNHDAMYWYRQDPGQGLRLIYYSQIVNDFQKGDIAEGYSVSREKKESFPLTVTSAQKNPTAFYLCASSPPPGGSYNEQFFGPGTRLTVL.

This clone was counted at least ten times. The chain has TRBV9 and TRBJ2-7, with D maybe TRBD1 (5 bases). The CDR3 consists of 13 residues. V was cut by 3 bases and J by 6 bases, with 13 bases left in between. Germline CDR1 reads SGDLS; CDR2 reads YYNGEE. The DNA for the CDR3 is TGTGCCAGCAGCGCCCCAGCAGGGTCCGAGCAGTACTTC. Encoded protein: CASSAPAGSEQYF.

The V call is TRBV7-8, the J call TRBJ2-3, with 16 bases fitting TRBD2. The germline gives CDR1 SGHVS, CDR2 FQNEAQ. V was pared by 5 bases and J by 0 bases, with 11 bases of the junction left unmatched. The CDR3 sequence is 20 residues long. CDR3 sequence: CASSTQPGLAGGTSTDTQYF. DNA of the CDR3: TGTGCCAGCAGCACACAGCCGGGACTAGCGGGGGGGACTAGCACAGATACGCAGTATTTT.

V gene TRBV5-6 combines with J gene TRBJ2-1, with 7 bases aligning to TRBD1. The length of the CDR3 is 15 residues. Germline CDR1 is SGHDT and CDR2 is YYEEEE. Trimming cost V 4 bases and J 2 bases; bases outside gene matches: 6. The CDR3 DNA reads TGTGCCAGCAGCCCCCGGGACAGCCCCTACAATGAGCAGTTCTTC. Translating gives CASSPRDSPYNEQFF.

This clone was counted only a few times. The chain joins TRBV7-2 to TRBJ2-1; TRBD2 matches 14 bases. The CDR3 runs 14 residues. Germline values: CDR1 SGHTA, CDR2 FQGNSA. V shed 4 bases and J 15 bases; nucleotides not matched to a gene: 8. The CDR3 sequence is CASSSLGLAGALFF. The DNA of the CDR3 is TGTGCCAGCAGCTCCCTGGGACTAGCGGGGGCCTTGTTCTTC.

There are many counts of this clone. The gene calls are TRBV28 and TRBJ1-3, with D unclear. The germline V gene encodes CDR1 MDHEN and CDR2 SYDVKM. The CDR3 loop spans 14 amino acids. The V gene lost 4 bases and the J gene lost 2 bases, with 9 bases spanning the gap. In DNA form, the CDR3 reads TGTGCCAGCAGTTCCCGGTGGGCTGGAAACACCATATATTTT. Amino acid sequence: CASSSRWAGNTIYF.

This clone was counted ten times or more. The chain combines TRBV28 with TRBJ2-3; TRBD2 might be the D (5 bases). Trimming removed 5 bases from V and 0 bases from J, with 21 bases in between. CDR1 MDHEN and CDR2 SYDVKM come from the germline V gene. CDR3 size: 18 residues. CDR3 DNA sequence: TGTGCCAGCAGTCCATGGGGTTTGGGCCGGACTAGCACAGATACGCAGTATTTT. Amino acid sequence: CASSPWGLGRTSTDTQYF.

This clone was recorded a few times. V and J are TRBV11-2 and TRBJ2-5; D is ambiguous. The CDR3 loop spans 17 amino acids. V dropped 4 bases and J dropped 3 bases, with 21 bases sitting between them. CDR1 and CDR2 (germline): SGHAT, FQNNGV. The CDR3: CASSSTGQSAYEETQYF. The CDR3 DNA follows: TGTGCCAGCAGCTCTACGGGTCAATCAGCCTATGAAGAGACCCAGTACTTC.

The DNA of the CDR3 is TGTGCCAGCAGTGAAGGGGCGACTAGCGGGGGCCAAGAGACCCAGTACTTC. Its protein product is CASSEGATSGGQETQYF. This chain connects TRBV6-1 to TRBJ2-5; 12 bases fit TRBD2. The CDR3 loop spans 17 amino acids. After removal of 1 base from V and 1 base from J, the junction contained 4 bases not matched to a gene. Germline V gene data show CDR1 as MNHNS and CDR2 as SASEGT.

This clone was seen more than once but under ten times. V and J are TRBV4-3 and TRBJ1-4; the D is unclear. Germline CDR1 is LGHNA and CDR2 is YSLEER. This CDR3 is built from 13 residues. Deletions cut 1 base from V and 7 bases from J, with 7 bases between. The chain's CDR3 is CASSQGAAEKLFF. DNA for the CDR3: TGCGCCAGCAGCCAAGGGGCCGCTGAAAAACTGTTTTTT.

This clone came up a few times. The chain uses TRBV11-2 and TRBJ2-4, with 11 bases lining up with TRBD2. Germline V gene data show CDR1 as SGHAT and CDR2 as FQNNGV. The CDR3 runs 16 residues. V lost 0 bases to trimming and J lost 6 bases; unmatched junction nucleotides: 4. The CDR3 here is CASSLDLAGGLNIQYF. The DNA of the CDR3 is TGTGCCAGCAGCTTAGATCTAGCGGGGGGACTAAACATTCAGTACTTC.

This clone was picked up a small number of times. The chain employs TRBV12-5 and TRBJ1-1; 7 bases match TRBD1. V was clipped by 5 bases and J by 4 bases; unmatched bases: 4. The CDR3 spans 13 residues. The germline V gene encodes CDR1 LGHNT and CDR2 FRNRAP. CDR3 coding DNA: TGTGCTAGTGGTACGGGACAGACCACTGAAGCTTTCTTT. It translates to CASGTGQTTEAFF.

This clone was detected only a few times. The chain combines TRBV7-2 with TRBJ2-3; weak D call: TRBD2 (5 bases). The CDR3 sequence is 11 residues long. CDR1 is SGHTA and CDR2 is FQGNSA in the germline V gene. Trimming stripped 1 base from V and 10 bases from J, with 6 bases between. CDR3 sequence reads: CASSLGEPQYF. The CDR3 coding sequence is TGTGCCAGCAGCTTAGGGGAGCCGCAGTATTTT.

The V and J genes are TRBV30 and TRBJ2-3; D may be TRBD1 (6 bases). Trimming cost V 1 base and J 3 bases, with 8 bases left between them. CDR3 length: 13 amino acids. Germline CDR1 reads GTSNPN; CDR2 reads SVGIG (reference sequence). DNA for the CDR3: TGTGCCTGGAGTGAGGACAGTACAGATACGCAGTATTTT. Encoded protein: CAWSEDSTDTQYF.

This clone was picked up many times. The V and J genes are TRBV7-9 and TRBJ2-1, with 7 positions matching TRBD1. V dropped 3 bases and J dropped 8; count of bases not matched to a gene: 7. This CDR3 contains 14 residues. Germline V gives CDR1 SEHNR, CDR2 FQNEAQ (reference sequence). CDR3 DNA sequence: TGTGCCAGCAGCTTGCTGATGGGGACAGATGAGCAGTTCTTC. Its translation is CASSLLMGTDEQFF.